The 25 T cell receptor beta chains reported below all come from one sample, sequenced in a study of blood T cell repertoires in COVID-19. Using immunoSEQ multiplex PCR, the repertoire was profiled, and TCRdb retains in-frame clones only, with some absent. Altogether about 21,000 clones are present, 84% being singletons, with the ten largest covering around 3.2%. Sequencing was performed on peripheral blood. The receptors here all came from a man between 40 and 49 years old with acute or convalescent COVID-19.

The rearrangement uses TRBV12-5 and TRBJ2-3; D is possibly TRBD2 (7 bases). This CDR3 is built from 15 residues. V shed 3 bases and J shed 5 bases, with 15 bases lying between them. Per the germline V gene, CDR1 is LGHNT and CDR2 is FRNRAP. The CDR3 DNA reads as TGTGCTAGTGGTTTTGGGGGGGCCCGTGGAGATACGCAGTATTTT. Its translation is CASGFGGARGDTQYF.

The chain links TRBV10-3 to TRBJ2-1; 7 bases align to TRBD1. V trimming: 3 bases; J trimming: 8 bases; junction bases outside the gene matches: 7. Germline values: CDR1 ENHRY, CDR2 SYGVKD. The CDR3 contains 14 residues. CDR3 loop: CAISERQGSDEQFF. The CDR3, as DNA: TGTGCCATCAGTGAACGACAGGGTAGCGATGAGCAGTTCTTC.

This clone appeared a single time. The chain joins TRBV11-2 to TRBJ1-1; 9 bases match TRBD1. The trim removed 6 bases at V and 10 bases at J, leaving 9 bases unmatched. Per germline, CDR1 SGHAT and CDR2 FQNNGV. This CDR3 is built from 13 residues. The CDR3 coding sequence is TGTGCCAGCAGTCAAACAGGGGGCGGGAGAGCTTTCTTT. Translating gives CASSQTGGGRAFF.

The chain uses TRBV2 and TRBJ2-1, with 8 nucleotides matching TRBD2. Trimming at V came to 4 bases and at J to 0 bases, leaving 14 bases not matched to a gene. The CDR3 runs 19 residues. Germline CDR1 and CDR2: SNHLY and FYNNEI. The CDR3 sequence is CASSVILGWRGASYNEQFF. In DNA form, the CDR3 reads TGTGCCAGCAGTGTTATCCTAGGTTGGCGGGGGGCCTCCTACAATGAGCAGTTCTTC.

The chain uses TRBV7-2 and TRBJ2-7; D remains ambiguous. The CDR3 totals 13 residues. Deletions cut 1 base from V and 6 bases from J, with 10 bases between. The germline V gene encodes CDR1 SGHTA and CDR2 FQGNSA. CDR3 region: CASSLGITGEQYF. In DNA form, the CDR3 reads TGTGCCAGCAGCTTAGGTATTACGGGCGAGCAGTACTTC.

This clone was counted a single time. The chain has TRBV6-5 and TRBJ1-1, with 7 bases matching TRBD1. V dropped 6 bases and J dropped 6; count of bases not matched to a gene: 7. Germline V lookup: CDR1 MNHEY, CDR2 SVGAGI. CDR3 length equals 13 residues. The CDR3 bases are TGTGCCAGCAGCAGGACAGGAGTCTCTGAAGCTTTCTTT. This sequence encodes CASSRTGVSEAFF.

The chain carries TRBV7-2 and TRBJ2-7, with TRBD1 matching over 9 bases. The junction had 9 bases not matched to a gene; V was cut back by 5 bases and J by 7 bases. Germline V CDR1 and CDR2: SGHTA, FQGNSA. The CDR3 sequence is 14 residues long. CDR3 sequence: CASSKGQGPWEQYF. In DNA form, the CDR3 reads TGTGCCAGCAGCAAAGGACAGGGGCCCTGGGAGCAGTACTTC. Combining the CDR3 with reference TRBV7-2 and TRBJ2-7 gives the whole variable domain GAGVSQSPSNKVTEKGKDVELRCDPISGHTALYWYRQSLGQGLEFLIYFQGNSAPDKSGLPSDRFSAERTGGSVSTLTIQRTQQEDSAVYLCASSKGQGPWEQYFGPGTRLTVT.

This clone was counted a few times. The rearrangement uses TRBV6-2 or TRBV6-3 and TRBJ1-4, with D perhaps TRBD1 (6 bases). Germline V lookup: CDR1 MNHEY, CDR2 SVGEGT. This CDR3 contains 14 residues. V was clipped by 4 bases and J by 6 bases, with 12 bases between them. CDR3: CASSSGTRDEKLFF. The DNA of the CDR3 is TGTGCCAGCAGTTCCGGGACACGAGATGAAAAACTGTTTTTT.

This chain connects TRBV6-6 to TRBJ2-7; TRBD1 is a possible D gene (6 bases). The CDR3 extends over 13 amino acids. Germline CDR1 is MNHNY and CDR2 is SVGAGI (reference sequence). The V end lost 4 bases, the J end lost 3 bases, and 10 bases lay between the germline ends. In nucleotides, the CDR3 is TGTGCCAGCAGTTCAATACAGGGCTACGAGCAGTACTTC. Protein product: CASSSIQGYEQYF.

The chain recombines TRBV10-2 with TRBJ2-2, with D possibly TRBD1 on 5 matching bases. V dropped 6 bases and J dropped 0 bases, with 5 bases sitting between them. The germline V gene encodes CDR1 WSHSY and CDR2 SAAADI. The CDR3 covers 13 residues. CDR3 nucleotides: TGCGCCAGCAGGGACACGAACACCGGGGAGCTGTTTTTT. It yields the protein CASRDTNTGELFF.

The chain combines TRBV14 with TRBJ1-1, with a possible D match to TRBD1 (6 bases). The CDR3 consists of 16 residues. V lost 5 bases, J lost 0 bases, and 16 bases lay in between. The germline V gene has CDR1 SGHDN and CDR2 FVKESK. The CDR3, as DNA: TGTGCCAGCAGCTTCTTCATTGGACAGATGAACACTGAAGCTTTCTTT. It yields the protein CASSFFIGQMNTEAFF.

This clone has just one count. V gene TRBV10-3 combines with J gene TRBJ2-7; 8 bases map to TRBD1. Germline assignment: CDR1 ENHRY and CDR2 SYGVKD. The CDR3 is 16 residues long. V dropped 4 bases and J dropped 4; count of bases not matched to a gene: 12. The CDR3 loop is CAISVSLTGQGYEQYF. CDR3 nucleotide sequence: TGTGCCATCAGTGTCTCACTCACCGGACAGGGTTACGAGCAGTACTTC.

V and J are TRBV3-1 (or the pseudogene TRBV3-2) and TRBJ1-5; the match to TRBD1 covers 8 bases. With V trimmed by 8 bases and J by 8 bases, 8 bases remained unmatched. This CDR3 has 13 amino acids. CDR1 and CDR2 (germline): LGHDT, YNNKEL (reference sequence). The CDR3 is CASYLATGEPQHF. For the CDR3, the DNA is TGTGCCAGCTACCTCGCGACAGGGGAGCCCCAGCATTTT.

V is TRBV19 and J is TRBJ1-3; 7 nucleotides line up with TRBD1. The CDR3 consists of 14 residues. V dropped 7 bases and J dropped 0; count of bases not matched to a gene: 3. Germline CDR1 reads LNHDA; CDR2 reads SQIVND (reference sequence). CDR3 sequence reads: CASIDRASGNTIYF. DNA for the CDR3: TGTGCCAGTATCGACAGGGCCTCTGGAAACACCATATATTTT.

This rearrangement joins TRBV27 to TRBJ1-2, with 7 positions matching TRBD1. The V gene's germline CDR1 is MNHEY and CDR2 SMNVEV (reference sequence). This CDR3 spans 14 amino acids. V gave up 5 bases and J gave up 8 bases; unmatched junction bases: 11. Here the CDR3 DNA reads TGTGCCAGCAGTCCCTCGACAGGGTTCAAGGGCTACACCTTC. It is translated as CASSPSTGFKGYTF.

In this sample, this clone turned up once. V is TRBV3-1 (or the pseudogene TRBV3-2) and J is TRBJ1-1; D is possibly TRBD1 (6 bases). The CDR3 consists of 15 residues. Looked up from germline, CDR1 is LGHDT and CDR2 is YNNKEL (reference sequence). V was clipped by 1 base and J by 5 bases, with 14 bases between them. The CDR3 protein is CASSQGLPGETEAFF. The CDR3 coding sequence is TGTGCCAGCAGCCAAGGTCTTCCAGGGGAGACTGAAGCTTTCTTT.

This rearrangement joins TRBV27 to TRBJ1-6; weak D call: TRBD1 (5 bases). Between the trimmed V and J ends, which lost 7 bases and 8 bases, there was a span of 15 bases. The CDR3 is made up of 14 amino acids. CDR1 is MNHEY and CDR2 is SMNVEV in the germline V gene (reference sequence). Written as DNA, the CDR3 is TGTGCCAGCAAACCACTCGTCAGGGATTCACCCCTCCACTTT. Protein: CASKPLVRDSPLHF.

The chain's CDR3 is CASSNQPGDEQYF. In nucleotides, the CDR3 is TGTGCCAGCAGCAACCAACCAGGGGACGAGCAGTACTTC. The chain recombines TRBV6-2 or TRBV6-3 with TRBJ2-7; possible D gene TRBD1, 6 bases. Trimming left V 6 bases short and J 5 bases short, with 14 bases between. Per the germline V gene, CDR1 is MNHEY and CDR2 is SVGEGT. The CDR3 consists of 13 residues.

This chain joins TRBV5-4 and TRBJ2-5; 14 bases line up with TRBD2. CDR1 and CDR2 (germline): SGHNT, YYREEE (reference sequence). The CDR3 has 18 residues. With 4 bases clipped from V and 0 bases from J, the junction kept 8 bases outside the gene matches. CDR3 protein: CASSLGLAGGWDQETQYF. The CDR3 nucleotides read TGTGCCAGCAGCCTCGGACTAGCGGGAGGTTGGGACCAAGAGACCCAGTACTTC.

The chain combines TRBV29-1 with TRBJ2-3, with D maybe TRBD1 (5 bases). The CDR3 is made up of 13 amino acids. Trimming removed 7 bases from V and 1 base from J, with 12 bases in between. Germline lookup yields CDR1 SQVTM and CDR2 ANQGSEA. The CDR3 nucleotides read TGCAGCGCCCAACCGACAGGCACAGATACGCAGTATTTT. Its protein is CSAQPTGTDTQYF.

This clone was counted a single time. CDR3 amino acids: CASSLTSGNTDTQYF. The CDR3 DNA follows: TGCGCCAGCAGCTTGACTAGCGGGAATACAGATACGCAGTATTTT. The chain joins TRBV5-1 to TRBJ2-3, with 10 bases lining up with TRBD2. V dropped 1 base and J dropped 3; count of bases not matched to a gene: 2. Germline V gene lookup returns CDR1 SGHRS and CDR2 YFSETQ. The length of the CDR3 is 15 residues.

J is TRBJ2-5 and V is TRBV5-1; 9 bases agree with TRBD1. Germline CDR1 reads SGHRS; CDR2 reads YFSETQ. The CDR3 covers 13 residues. V lost 6 bases and J lost 5; bases outside the gene matches: 5. DNA of the CDR3: TGCGCCAGCATGGGGACAGGGTATGAGACCCAGTACTTC. It translates to CASMGTGYETQYF. The full variable domain, in which reference TRBV5-1 and TRBJ2-5 provide the parts outside the CDR3, is KAGVTQTPRYLIKTRGQQVTLSCSPISGHRSVSWYQQTPGQGLQFLFEYFSETQRNKGNFPGRFSGRQFSNSRSEMNVSTLELGDSALYLCASMGTGYETQYFGPGTRLLVL.

The chain is built from TRBV7-2 and TRBJ1-2; D might be TRBD1 (6 bases). The CDR3 has 15 residues. Per germline, CDR1 SGHTA and CDR2 FQGNSA. V lost 5 bases to trimming and J lost 8 bases, with 21 bases between them. For the CDR3, the DNA is TGTGCCAGCAGCATTAACCCGGGGGGGCTGAGGGGCTACACCTTC. It codes for CASSINPGGLRGYTF.

J is TRBJ2-7 and V is TRBV5-6, with 9 bases lining up with TRBD1. Per the germline V gene, CDR1 is SGHDT and CDR2 is YYEEEE. J was trimmed by 5 bases and V by 4 bases; bases with no gene match: 10. The CDR3 is 15 residues long. The CDR3 loop is CASSKTDRGGNEQYF. CDR3 nucleotide sequence: TGTGCCAGCAGCAAAACGGACAGGGGCGGAAACGAGCAGTACTTC.

This clone was seen just once. The V and J genes are TRBV4-3 and TRBJ1-4, with D hard to call. The CDR3 is 17 residues long. Germline loops: CDR1 LGHNA, CDR2 YSLEER. With 0 bases removed from V and 8 bases from J, the gap between germline ends came to 19 bases. The CDR3 here is CASSQELTSPTREKLFF. CDR3 bases: TGCGCCAGCAGCCAAGAGCTTACATCCCCCACGAGGGAAAAACTGTTTTTT.